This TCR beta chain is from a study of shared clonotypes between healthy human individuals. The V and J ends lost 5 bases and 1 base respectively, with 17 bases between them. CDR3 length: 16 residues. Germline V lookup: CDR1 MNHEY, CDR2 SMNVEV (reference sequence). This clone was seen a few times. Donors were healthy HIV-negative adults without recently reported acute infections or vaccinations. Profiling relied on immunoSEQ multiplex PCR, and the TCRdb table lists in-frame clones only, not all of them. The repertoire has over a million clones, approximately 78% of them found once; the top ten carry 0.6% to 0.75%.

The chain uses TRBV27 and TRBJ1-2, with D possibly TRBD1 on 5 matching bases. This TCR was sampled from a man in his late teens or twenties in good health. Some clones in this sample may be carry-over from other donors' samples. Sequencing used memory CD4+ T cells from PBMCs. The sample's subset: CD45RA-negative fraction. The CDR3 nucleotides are TGTGCCAGCAGTACACAACCGGGACGGTTTAACTATGGCTACACCTTC. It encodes CASSTQPGRFNYGYTF.